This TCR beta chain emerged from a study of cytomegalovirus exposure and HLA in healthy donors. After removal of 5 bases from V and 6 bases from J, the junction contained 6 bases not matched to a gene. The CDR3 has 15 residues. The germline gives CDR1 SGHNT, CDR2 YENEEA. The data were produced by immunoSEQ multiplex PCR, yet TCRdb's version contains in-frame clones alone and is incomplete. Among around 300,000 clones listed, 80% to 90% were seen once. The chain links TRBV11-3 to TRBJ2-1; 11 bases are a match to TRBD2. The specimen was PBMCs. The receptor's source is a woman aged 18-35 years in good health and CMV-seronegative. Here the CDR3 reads CASSPTSGRPNEQFF. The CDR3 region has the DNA TGTGCCAGCAGCCCCACTAGCGGGAGACCCAATGAGCAGTTCTTC.